These 5 T cell receptor beta chains were sequenced from one sample in a study of blood T cell repertoires in COVID-19. Sequenced by immunoSEQ multiplex PCR; TCRdb stores in-frame clones only, minus some. Among about 180,000 clones listed, around 86% were seen once. Material for sequencing was PBMCs or T cells enriched from blood (not recorded which). The receptor set was obtained from a woman in her twenties or thirties who had recovered from COVID-19.

This clone was seen a single time. The rearrangement uses TRBV9 and TRBJ2-7, with a possible D match to TRBD2 (5 bases). V dropped 2 bases and J dropped 0 bases, with 12 bases sitting between them. This CDR3 is built from 15 residues. The V gene's germline CDR1 is SGDLS and CDR2 YYNGEE. The CDR3 loop is CASSVSPGSSYEQYF. The CDR3 DNA reads TGTGCCAGCAGCGTCTCTCCGGGGAGCTCCTACGAGCAGTACTTC.

The chain employs TRBV5-6 and TRBJ2-3; 15 bases fit TRBD2. The V gene's germline CDR1 is SGHDT and CDR2 YYEEEE. The CDR3 runs to 17 residues. V shed 1 base and J 4 bases; nucleotides not matched to a gene: 4. CDR3 loop: CASSLRTSGRASDTQYF. The CDR3 DNA reads as TGTGCCAGCAGCTTGAGGACTAGCGGGAGGGCCTCAGATACGCAGTATTTT.

The chain carries TRBV7-9 and TRBJ2-5; D is unclear. Between the trimmed V and J ends, which lost 5 bases and 5 bases, there was a span of 12 bases. This CDR3 spans 13 amino acids. The germline V gene has CDR1 SEHNR and CDR2 FQNEAQ (reference sequence). The CDR3 protein is CASSPFRGETQYF. In DNA, the CDR3 is TGTGCCAGCAGCCCCTTTCGCGGCGAGACCCAGTACTTC.

This clone was detected a few times. The CDR3 loop is CASSQEGVYEQYF. The CDR3 DNA reads as TGTGCCAGCAGCCAAGAGGGCGTCTACGAGCAGTACTTC. This rearrangement joins TRBV14 to TRBJ2-7; no clear D. The germline V gene encodes CDR1 SGHDN and CDR2 FVKESK. The ends were cut back, 0 bases at V and 3 bases at J, with 6 bases in the middle. The CDR3 runs to 13 residues.

The rearrangement uses TRBV1 and TRBJ2-7; the table's TRBD2 call for D was not verified on the DNA. TRBV1 has pseudogene status. This CDR3 is 17 amino acids long. CDR3: CTSSQNDWTSGSYEQYF. Here the CDR3 DNA reads TGCACCAGCAGCCAAAATGACTGGACTAGCGGGAGTTACGAGCAGTACTTC.